These 6 T cell receptor beta chains share one sample of origin, sequenced in a study of blood T cell repertoires in COVID-19. The table came from immunoSEQ multiplex PCR; TCRdb's copy has only in-frame clones and leaves some out. The data contain approximately 61,000 clones, around 73% of them singletons. The sample comprised peripheral blood. The receptors derive from a man at least 80 years old with active or convalescent COVID-19.

This rearrangement joins TRBV9 to TRBJ1-5; D remains unclear. This CDR3 spans 15 amino acids. V lost 0 bases, J lost 5 bases, and 12 bases lay in between. Germline V gene data show CDR1 as SGDLS and CDR2 as YYNGEE. CDR3 residues: CASSVDGSLDQPQHF. In DNA form, the CDR3 reads TGTGCCAGCAGCGTAGACGGGTCGCTCGATCAGCCCCAGCATTTT.

This clone was observed a single time. The genes are TRBV5-4 and TRBJ1-5; TRBD1 is a possible D gene (5 bases). V was clipped by 2 bases and J by 2 bases, with 11 bases between them. There are 15 residues in the CDR3. CDR1 and CDR2 (germline): SGHNT, YYREEE (reference sequence). The CDR3 reads CASSFDPGGNQPQHF. CDR3 nucleotide sequence: TGTGCCAGCAGCTTTGACCCGGGGGGCAATCAGCCCCAGCATTTT. Supplemented by reference TRBV5-4 and TRBJ1-5, the full variable domain reads ETGVTQSPTHLIKTRGQQVTLRCSSQSGHNTVSWYQQALGQGPQFIFQYYREEENGRGNFPPRFSGLQFPNYSSELNVNALELDDSALYLCASSFDPGGNQPQHFGDGTRLSIL.

The chain recombines TRBV5-1 with TRBJ1-2; D might be TRBD1 (5 bases). Trimming removed 0 bases from V and 2 bases from J, with 20 bases in between. The CDR3 sequence is 18 residues long. The germline CDR1 and CDR2 sequences are SGHRS and YFSETQ. The CDR3 region has the DNA TGCGCCAGCAGCTTGGCCCCGAGCACCTGGGGGGAAAACTATGGCTACACCTTC. This encodes CASSLAPSTWGENYGYTF.

The CDR3 sequence: CASSFSVGWRGGTDTQYF. As DNA, the CDR3 is TGCGCCAGCAGCTTTTCCGTCGGATGGCGGGGGGGCACAGATACGCAGTATTTT. J is TRBJ2-3 and V is TRBV5-1; 8 bases match TRBD2. The CDR3 sequence is 18 residues long. Germline V gives CDR1 SGHRS, CDR2 YFSETQ. The junction had 12 bases not matched to a gene; V was cut back by 2 bases and J by 1 base.

A single count supports this clone. The CDR3 loop is CASSQTRGSGENEKLFF. The CDR3 nucleotides are TGTGCCAGTAGTCAAACCCGCGGATCAGGGGAAAATGAAAAACTGTTTTTT. This chain links TRBV19 with TRBJ1-4, with D possibly matching TRBD1 (6 bases). Trimming removed 5 bases from V and 5 bases from J, with 21 bases in between. Germline V lookup: CDR1 LNHDA, CDR2 SQIVND (reference sequence). This CDR3 contains 17 residues.

The chain carries TRBV4-2 and TRBJ2-1; 7 bases map to TRBD2. The J segment lost 6 bases and the V segment lost 0 bases, leaving 23 bases of the junction unmatched. The CDR3 extends over 21 amino acids. Germline V gene data show CDR1 as LGHNA and CDR2 as YNFKEQ. CDR3 sequence (DNA): TGTGCCAGCAGCCAAGATTCCCCCGACGGGAGGATCGTCGGAACTCGCAATGAGCAGTTCTTC. The encoded protein is CASSQDSPDGRIVGTRNEQFF.